A single TCR beta chain is shown here with its context. Its antigen is not identified. Genomic DNA constituted the template upon which TCR beta VDJ and CDR3 profiling was performed. TCRdb ran MiXCR on the reads and lists one entry per CDR3 protein. The sample has 98,000 or so distinct CDR3 sequences, approximately 48% seen once. This record belongs to a study of CD8+CD57+ T cells in acquired aplastic anemia. Whole-study context: Read counts for CD4+ cells (from healthy donors) averaged around 10 million.

Study results and limitations: Patients shared 25 to 35 CD8+ CDR3 sequences with controls.

Sample: sorted CD4+, CD8+, or CD8+CD57+ T cells (not recorded which) from PBMCs. The receptor was isolated from a human donor in good health, serving as a control.

This chain's CDR3 is CASSGGPYGYTF. The CDR3 DNA is TGTGCCAGCAGTGGGGGCCCCTATGGCTACACCTTC. The chain uses TRBV9 and TRBJ1-2; D is possibly TRBD1 (6 bases). Trimming removed 5 bases at V and 4 bases at J, with 9 bases between. CDR1 and CDR2 (germline): SGDLS, YYNGEE. The CDR3 covers 12 residues.